The present T cell receptor (beta chain) was sequenced within a study of identical twins. Study-wide results and limits: Out-of-frame TCR alpha sharing in monozygotic twins exceeded recombination model predictions.

About this clonotype: Its antigen is not identified.

TCRdb reprocessed the 5' RACE reads with MiXCR, giving one entry per CDR3 protein. The sample consists of more than 200,000 distinct CDR3 sequences, roughly 13% of them appearing once. The CDR3 covers 15 residues. The rearrangement joins TRBV21-1 to TRBJ2-5; the table's D gene call, TRBD2, was not cross checked with the DNA. TRBV21-1 is tagged as a pseudogene. The clonotype originates from a woman aged 18-29 years in good health. The sequenced material came from memory (CD45RO+) T cells sorted from blood. In nucleotides, the CDR3 is TGTGCCAGCAGCAAAGGGGGCACTAGCCAAGAGACCCAGTACTTC. Protein: CASSKGGTSQETQYF.